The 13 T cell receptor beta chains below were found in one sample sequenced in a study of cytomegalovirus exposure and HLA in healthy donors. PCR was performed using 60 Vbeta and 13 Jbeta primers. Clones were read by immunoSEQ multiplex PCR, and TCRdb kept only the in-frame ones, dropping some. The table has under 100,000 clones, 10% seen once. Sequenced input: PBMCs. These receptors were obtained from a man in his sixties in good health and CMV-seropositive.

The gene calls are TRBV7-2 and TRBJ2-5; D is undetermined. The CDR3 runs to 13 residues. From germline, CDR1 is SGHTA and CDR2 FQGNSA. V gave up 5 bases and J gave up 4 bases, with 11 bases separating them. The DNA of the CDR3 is TGTGCCAGCAGCCTGGCAGGAATAGAGACCCAGTACTTC. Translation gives CASSLAGIETQYF. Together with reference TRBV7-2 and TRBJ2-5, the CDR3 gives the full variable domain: GAGVSQSPSNKVTEKGKDVELRCDPISGHTALYWYRQSLGQGLEFLIYFQGNSAPDKSGLPSDRFSAERTGGSVSTLTIQRTQQEDSAVYLCASSLAGIETQYFGPGTRLLVL.

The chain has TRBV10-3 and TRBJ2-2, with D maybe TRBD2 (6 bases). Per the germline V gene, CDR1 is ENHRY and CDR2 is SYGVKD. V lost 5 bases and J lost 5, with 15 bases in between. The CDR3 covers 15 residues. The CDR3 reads CAISPGTGETGELFF. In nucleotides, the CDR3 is TGTGCCATCAGTCCCGGGACTGGGGAAACCGGGGAGCTGTTTTTT.

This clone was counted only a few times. DNA for the CDR3: TGTGCCAGCAGTTTCGGTGGGGGGAATGAGCAGTTCTTC. Its protein product is CASSFGGGNEQFF. The genes are TRBV6-5 and TRBJ2-1; TRBD2 might be the D (6 bases). The CDR3 consists of 13 residues. The V gene's germline CDR1 is MNHEY and CDR2 SVGAGI. V was shortened by 4 bases and J by 7 bases, with 11 bases between the two germline ends.

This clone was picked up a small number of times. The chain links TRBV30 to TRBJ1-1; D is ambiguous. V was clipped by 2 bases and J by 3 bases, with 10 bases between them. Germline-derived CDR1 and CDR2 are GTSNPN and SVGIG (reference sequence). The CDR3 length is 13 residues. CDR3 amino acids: CAWSWARYTEAFF. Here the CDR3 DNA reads TGTGCCTGGAGTTGGGCAAGATACACTGAAGCTTTCTTT.

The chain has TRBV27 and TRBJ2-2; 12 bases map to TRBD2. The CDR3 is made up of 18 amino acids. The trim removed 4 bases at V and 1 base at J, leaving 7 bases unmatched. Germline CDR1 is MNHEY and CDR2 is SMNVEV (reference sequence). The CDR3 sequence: CASSYGLAGTKNTGELFF. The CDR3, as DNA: TGTGCCAGCAGTTACGGACTAGCGGGGACGAAGAACACCGGGGAGCTGTTTTTT.

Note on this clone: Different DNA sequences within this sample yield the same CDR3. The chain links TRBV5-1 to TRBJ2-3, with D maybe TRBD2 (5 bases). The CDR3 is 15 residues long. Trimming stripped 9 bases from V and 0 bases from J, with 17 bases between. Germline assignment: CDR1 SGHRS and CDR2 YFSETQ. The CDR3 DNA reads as TGCGCCACCCAGCGAGGGCCCCCTAGCACAGATACGCAGTATTTT. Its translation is CATQRGPPSTDTQYF.

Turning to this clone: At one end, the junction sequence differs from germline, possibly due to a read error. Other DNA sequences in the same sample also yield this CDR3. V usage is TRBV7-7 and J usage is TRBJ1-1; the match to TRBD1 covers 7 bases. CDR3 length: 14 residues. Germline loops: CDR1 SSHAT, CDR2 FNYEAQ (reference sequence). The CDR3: CASSPTGLNTEAFF. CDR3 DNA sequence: TGTGCTAGCAGCCCGACAGGGTTGAACACTGAAGCTTTCTTT.

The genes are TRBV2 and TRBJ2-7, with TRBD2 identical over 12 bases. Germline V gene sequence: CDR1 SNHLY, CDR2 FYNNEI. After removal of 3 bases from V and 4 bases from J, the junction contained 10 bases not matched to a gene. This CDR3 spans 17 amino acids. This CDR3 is CASSDRLAGGRSYEQYV. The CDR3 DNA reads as TGTGCCAGCAGTGATAGGCTAGCGGGGGGGCGGTCGTACGAGCAGTACGTC.

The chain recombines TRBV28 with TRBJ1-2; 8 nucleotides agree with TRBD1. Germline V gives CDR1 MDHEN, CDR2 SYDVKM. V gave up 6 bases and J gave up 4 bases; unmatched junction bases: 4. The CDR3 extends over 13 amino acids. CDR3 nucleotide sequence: TGTGCCAGCAGACAGGACAGGGTCTATGGCTACACCTTC. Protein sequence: CASRQDRVYGYTF.

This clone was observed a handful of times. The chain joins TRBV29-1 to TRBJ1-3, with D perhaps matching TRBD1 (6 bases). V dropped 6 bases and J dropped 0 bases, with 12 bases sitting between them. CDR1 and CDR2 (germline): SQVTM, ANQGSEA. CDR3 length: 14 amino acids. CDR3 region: CSVGDTSSGNTIYF. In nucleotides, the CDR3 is TGCAGCGTGGGGGACACCTCCTCTGGAAACACCATATATTTT.

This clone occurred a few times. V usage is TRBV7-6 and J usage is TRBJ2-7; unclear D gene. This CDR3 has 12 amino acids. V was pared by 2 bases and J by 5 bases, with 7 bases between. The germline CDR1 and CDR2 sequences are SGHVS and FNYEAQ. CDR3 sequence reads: CASSLILDEQYF. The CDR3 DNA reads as TGTGCCAGCAGCTTAATCCTCGACGAGCAGTACTTC.

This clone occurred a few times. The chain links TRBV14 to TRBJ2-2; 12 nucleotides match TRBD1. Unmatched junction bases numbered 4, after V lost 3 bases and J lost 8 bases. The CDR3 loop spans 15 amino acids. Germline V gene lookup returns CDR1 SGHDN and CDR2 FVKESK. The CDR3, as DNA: TGTGCCAGCAGCCAGGGACAGGGGGCGCCTGGGGAGCTGTTTTTT. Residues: CASSQGQGAPGELFF.

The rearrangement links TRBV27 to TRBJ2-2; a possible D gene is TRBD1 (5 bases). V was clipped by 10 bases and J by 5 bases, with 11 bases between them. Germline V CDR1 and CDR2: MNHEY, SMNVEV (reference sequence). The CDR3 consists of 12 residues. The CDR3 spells CATQGETGELFF. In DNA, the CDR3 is TGTGCCACCCAGGGCGAGACCGGGGAGCTGTTTTTT.